This TCR beta chain was captured by sequencing in a study of cytomegalovirus exposure and HLA in healthy donors. Study-level background: The platform used for the approximately 120 validation repertoires matched that of the roughly 670 first-cohort repertoires, a later analysis reported.

Among the 110 or so subjects of the validation cohort, separate from the approximately 700-subject first cohort, were the donors. Overall study results and limits: According to the study, about 180 TCR beta chains were cytomegalovirus-associated.

The assay was immunoSEQ multiplex PCR, and TCRdb's table has in-frame clones only and misses some. This repertoire shows approximately 120,000 clones, more than 95% found once; its top ten account for less than 2%. The germline CDR1 and CDR2 sequences are MNHEY and SMNVEV (reference sequence). This CDR3 contains 14 residues. Trimming removed 5 bases from V and 7 bases from J; junction bases left unmatched: 9. As concerns this clone: The antigen remains undetermined.

The receptor's source is a man aged 18 to 29 in good health and CMV-seronegative. The chain combines TRBV27 with TRBJ1-1; TRBD1 aligns across 8 bases. Sequencing was carried out using PBMCs. CDR3 protein: CASSLGSDRVEAFF. CDR3 DNA: TGTGCCAGCAGTCTAGGCTCGGACAGGGTTGAAGCTTTCTTT.